This T cell receptor beta chain emerged from a study of blood T cell repertoires in COVID-19. In its sample, this clone was seen a few times. Germline trimming cut 5 bases from V and 5 bases from J; bases unmatched to any gene: 8. Germline-derived CDR1 and CDR2 are KGHSH and LQKENI. The CDR3 covers 15 residues. Generated by immunoSEQ multiplex PCR, the TCRdb table keeps only in-frame clones and is missing some. The sample gives fewer than 100,000 clones, 90% of which show up once; around 0.8% is in the top ten. The rearrangement links TRBV18 to TRBJ1-5; TRBD1 aligns across 8 bases. This sequence was found in a woman older than 75 with acute or convalescent COVID-19. Sequencing was done on a sample of peripheral blood. CDR3 protein: CASSDRTGFDQPQHF. As DNA, the CDR3 is TGTGCCAGCTCAGACAGGACAGGGTTCGATCAGCCCCAGCATTTT.